This passage covers 14 T cell receptor beta chains from one sample sequenced in a study of shared clonotypes between healthy human individuals. Produced via immunoSEQ multiplex PCR; TCRdb's table is partial and in-frame only. This sample carries over a million clones, roughly 97% of them seen once, and the ten largest clones take approximately 1.2%. The sequencing sample was made of naive CD4+ T cells sorted from blood. Subset described: CD45RA+ positively selected. The receptors stem from a man aged 25-45 years in good health.

The chain joins TRBV16 to TRBJ1-5, with a weak D call TRBD1 (5 bases). The CDR3 length is 17 residues. The V and J ends lost 1 base and 1 base respectively, with 14 bases between them. Germline CDR1 reads KGHSY; CDR2 reads FQNENV. The CDR3: CASSQYFREASNQPQHF. The DNA for the CDR3 is TGTGCCAGCAGCCAATACTTCAGGGAGGCGAGCAATCAGCCCCAGCATTTT.

This clone was picked up one time. At the DNA level, this CDR3 is encoded by other sequences in the same sample as well. The chain recombines TRBV7-9 with TRBJ2-3, with no clear D. The CDR3 contains 15 residues. V was shortened by 1 base and J by 0 bases, with 8 bases between the two germline ends. Germline lookup yields CDR1 SEHNR and CDR2 FQNEAQ (reference sequence). The chain's CDR3 is CASSLGPGSTDTQYF. CDR3 coding DNA: TGTGCCAGCAGCTTAGGGCCGGGTAGCACAGATACGCAGTATTTT.

The rearrangement links TRBV5-1 to TRBJ2-5; TRBD2 aligns across 11 bases. CDR1 is SGHRS and CDR2 is YFSETQ in the germline V gene. Unmatched junction bases numbered 4, after V lost 0 bases and J lost 0 bases. The CDR3 totals 17 residues. The CDR3 region is CASSLAELAGDQETQYF. In DNA, the CDR3 is TGCGCCAGCAGCTTGGCCGAACTAGCGGGGGACCAAGAGACCCAGTACTTC.

V usage is TRBV25-1 and J usage is TRBJ2-3, with 12 bases identical to TRBD2. With 8 bases clipped from V and 2 bases from J, the junction kept 5 bases outside the gene matches. CDR3 length equals 15 residues. Germline lookup yields CDR1 MGHDK and CDR2 SYGVNS. CDR3 region: CASSGLAGITDTQYF. CDR3 DNA: TGTGCCAGCTCGGGACTAGCGGGCATCACAGATACGCAGTATTTT.

The gene calls are TRBV5-5 and TRBJ2-7, with unresolved D. CDR1 and CDR2 (germline): SGHKS, YYEKEE (reference sequence). The CDR3 runs to 11 residues. The germline V and J ends were trimmed by 0 bases and 5 bases, with 3 bases remaining between them. CDR3 sequence reads: CASSLANEQYF. The DNA for the CDR3 is TGTGCCAGCAGCTTGGCGAACGAGCAGTACTTC.

The rearrangement joins TRBV11-3 to TRBJ1-5, with D perhaps matching TRBD1 (6 bases). The CDR3 sequence is 13 residues long. Germline lookup yields CDR1 SGHNT and CDR2 YENEEA. V was pared by 5 bases and J by 9 bases, with 14 bases between. CDR3 protein: CASSQGQQRPQHF. Here the CDR3 DNA reads TGTGCCAGCAGCCAGGGGCAGCAAAGGCCCCAGCATTTT.

CDR3 DNA sequence: TGTGCCAGCAGTCCCCCGGGGTCAGGAACTGAAGCTTTCTTT. As protein: CASSPPGSGTEAFF. The chain recombines TRBV6-5 with TRBJ1-1; D is uncertain. The CDR3 loop spans 14 amino acids. Germline CDR1 MNHEY, CDR2 SVGAGI. V shed 5 bases and J shed 5 bases, with 15 bases lying between them.

Worth noting for this clone: The sample holds other DNA sequences that translate to the same CDR3. The rearrangement joins TRBV19 to TRBJ1-5; D is undetermined. The CDR3 has 12 amino acids. V shed 7 bases and J shed 4 bases, with 8 bases lying between them. In germline, CDR1 is LNHDA, CDR2 SQIVND (reference sequence). The CDR3 loop reads CASMGGNQPQHF. Here the CDR3 DNA reads TGTGCCAGTATGGGCGGGAATCAGCCCCAGCATTTT.

This clone was seen just once. The chain recombines TRBV2 with TRBJ1-2; 7 nucleotides match TRBD1. The CDR3 sequence is 13 residues long. The V gene end was trimmed by 7 bases and the J gene end by 3 bases; junction bases not matched to a gene: 5. Germline loops: CDR1 SNHLY, CDR2 FYNNEI. In nucleotides, the CDR3 is TGTGCCAGCAAAACCGGGACAGACTATGGCTACACCTTC. This sequence encodes CASKTGTDYGYTF.

The chain is built from TRBV19 and TRBJ2-7, with TRBD1 matching over 9 bases. CDR3 length equals 15 residues. Losses at the gene ends were 7 bases for V and 4 bases for J; bases not matched to a gene: 11. Germline V lookup: CDR1 LNHDA, CDR2 SQIVND (reference sequence). CDR3 DNA sequence: TGTGCCAGTATCAATGGACAGGGGAGAGATTACGAGCAGTACTTC. Translating gives CASINGQGRDYEQYF.

CDR3 in DNA: TGTGCCAGCAGTGACGTAGGTTGGGGGGGATACGAGCAGTACTTC. This gives the protein CASSDVGWGGYEQYF. J is TRBJ2-7 and V is TRBV2; 7 positions match TRBD2. Trimming cost V 3 bases and J 4 bases; bases outside gene matches: 9. The CDR3 is made up of 15 amino acids. The germline V gene encodes CDR1 SNHLY and CDR2 FYNNEI. The complete variable domain, with remaining parts taken from reference TRBV2 and TRBJ2-7, reads EPEVTQTPSHQVTQMGQEVILRCVPISNHLYFYWYRQILGQKVEFLVSFYNNEISEKSEIFDDQFSVERPDGSNFTLKIRSTKLEDSAMYFCASSDVGWGGYEQYFGPGTRLTVT.

This chain connects TRBV19 to TRBJ2-1, with 11 positions matching TRBD2. The CDR3 extends over 15 amino acids. Germline V lookup: CDR1 LNHDA, CDR2 SQIVND (reference sequence). V lost 7 bases to trimming and J lost 9 bases; unmatched junction nucleotides: 11. CDR3 sequence reads: CASTGIAGGPGEQFF. In DNA form, the CDR3 reads TGTGCCAGTACCGGGATAGCGGGAGGGCCGGGTGAGCAGTTCTTC. Together with reference TRBV19 and TRBJ2-1, the CDR3 gives the full variable domain: DGGITQSPKYLFRKEGQNVTLSCEQNLNHDAMYWYRQDPGQGLRLIYYSQIVNDFQKGDIAEGYSVSREKKESFPLTVTSAQKNPTAFYLCASTGIAGGPGEQFFGPGTRLTVL.

In this sample, this clone turned up once. V usage is TRBV30 and J usage is TRBJ1-5, with 10 bases fitting TRBD1. The CDR3 spans 14 residues. The trim removed 4 bases at V and 8 bases at J, leaving 8 bases unmatched. CDR1 and CDR2 (germline): GTSNPN, SVGIG (reference sequence). The CDR3 DNA is TGTGCCTGGAATCGACAGGGGGCTTGGGAGCCCCAGCATTTT. Protein: CAWNRQGAWEPQHF.

The gene calls are TRBV19 and TRBJ2-5, with 10 positions matching TRBD2. CDR1 and CDR2 (germline): LNHDA, SQIVND (reference sequence). This CDR3 is 13 amino acids long. Trimming at V came to 5 bases and at J to 5 bases, leaving 2 bases not matched to a gene. CDR3 bases: TGTGCCAGTAGTCTAGCGGGAGTGGAGACCCAGTACTTC. This gives the protein CASSLAGVETQYF. The whole variable domain, remainder taken from reference TRBV19 and TRBJ2-5, is DGGITQSPKYLFRKEGQNVTLSCEQNLNHDAMYWYRQDPGQGLRLIYYSQIVNDFQKGDIAEGYSVSREKKESFPLTVTSAQKNPTAFYLCASSLAGVETQYFGPGTRLLVL.